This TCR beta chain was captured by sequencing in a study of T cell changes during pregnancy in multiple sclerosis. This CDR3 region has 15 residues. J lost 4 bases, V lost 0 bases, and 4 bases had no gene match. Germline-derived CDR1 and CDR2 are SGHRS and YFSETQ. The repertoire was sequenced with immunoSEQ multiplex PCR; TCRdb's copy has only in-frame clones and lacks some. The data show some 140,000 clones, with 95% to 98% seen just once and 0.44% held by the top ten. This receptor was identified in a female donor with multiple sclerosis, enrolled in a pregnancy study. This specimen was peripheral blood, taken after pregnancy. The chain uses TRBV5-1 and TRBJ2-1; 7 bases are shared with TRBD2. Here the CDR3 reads CASSLVAGDYNEQFF. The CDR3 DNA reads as TGCGCCAGCAGCTTGGTGGCGGGGGATTACAATGAGCAGTTCTTC.